These 28 T cell receptor beta chains were sequenced from one sample in a study of CD8 T cells in ankylosing spondylitis. Study-level results: Characteristic of ankylosing spondylitis blood, it appeared, was a TCR beta motif comprising 7 to 9 highly homologous variants.

Antigens of these TCRs are unknown. TCRdb used MiXCR to reprocess the 5' RACE reads, holding one entry per CDR3 protein. The sample gives approximately 540,000 distinct CDR3 sequences, 10% to 15% of which show up once; around 7% is in the top ten. The specimen was blood, either unsorted or a sorted T cell fraction (not recorded which). The receptors originated from a male donor with ankylosing spondylitis.

The rearrangement joins TRBV10-3 to TRBJ1-6; D unclear. Trimming shortened V by 2 bases and J by 7 bases, and 6 bases separated the two germline ends. CDR3 length: 13 residues. Per germline, CDR1 ENHRY and CDR2 SYGVKD. The CDR3 region is CAISETQNSPLHF. CDR3 in DNA: TGTGCCATCAGTGAGACACAGAATTCACCCCTCCACTTT.

This clonotype occurred once. The chain combines TRBV6-5 with TRBJ2-1, with 7 bases lining up with TRBD1. The CDR3 extends over 16 amino acids. The trim removed 4 bases at V and 2 bases at J, leaving 8 bases unmatched. The germline V gene has CDR1 MNHEY and CDR2 SVGAGI. The CDR3: CASSSATGYTYNEQFF. The CDR3 DNA follows: TGTGCCAGCAGTTCCGCGACAGGGTATACCTACAATGAGCAGTTCTTC.

This chain joins TRBV20-1 and TRBJ1-2, with D unclear. Per the germline V gene, CDR1 is DFQATT and CDR2 is SNEGSKA (reference sequence). The length of the CDR3 is 12 residues. Trimming pared 5 bases from V and 5 bases from J, leaving 12 bases between. The CDR3 nucleotides are TGCAGTGCTGGAGCGGACTTGTATGGCTACACCTTC. Amino acid sequence: CSAGADLYGYTF.

The CDR3 region is CASSLTVGNQPQHF. DNA for the CDR3: TGTGCCAGCAGTTTAACGGTTGGGAACCAGCCCCAGCATTTT. The chain combines TRBV12-3 or TRBV12-4 with TRBJ1-5; the D is unclear. V dropped 2 bases and J dropped 7 bases, with 12 bases sitting between them. CDR3 length: 14 residues.

This clonotype was counted a few times. The chain uses TRBV2 and TRBJ2-3; 12 bases are a match to TRBD2. Germline CDR1 SNHLY, CDR2 FYNNEI. V gave up 8 bases and J gave up 4 bases; unmatched junction bases: 4. The CDR3 loop spans 14 amino acids. CDR3 nucleotide sequence: TGTGCCAGCCTACTAGCGGGAGGACCAGATACGCAGTATTTT. This gives the protein CASLLAGGPDTQYF.

This clonotype was seen repeatedly, ten times or more. The V call is TRBV12-3 or TRBV12-4, the J call TRBJ2-2; 14 nucleotides match TRBD2. This CDR3 is built from 17 residues. V was pared by 4 bases and J by 5 bases, with 6 bases of the junction left unmatched. CDR3 region: CASSYAGTSGSTGELFF. CDR3 nucleotides: TGTGCCAGCAGTTACGCCGGGACTAGCGGGAGTACCGGGGAGCTGTTTTTT.

This chain links TRBV7-6 with TRBJ1-5; D is uncertain. Germline CDR1 is SGHVS and CDR2 is FNYEAQ. The CDR3 length is 16 residues. With 5 bases removed from V and 7 bases from J, the gap between germline ends came to 21 bases. The CDR3 DNA is TGTGCCAGCAGCCTTTCAGAGGTAACACGGGGACAGCCCCAGCATTTT. This codes for CASSLSEVTRGQPQHF.

This clonotype was seen a few times. V gene TRBV5-1 combines with J gene TRBJ2-7; 7 bases are a match to TRBD2. CDR3 length equals 15 residues. V shed 4 bases and J 3 bases; nucleotides not matched to a gene: 10. Germline lookup yields CDR1 SGHRS and CDR2 YFSETQ. The CDR3 nucleotides read TGCGCCAGCAGCGCGGGGGTAGGGATGAACTACGAGCAGTACTTC. This sequence encodes CASSAGVGMNYEQYF.

This clonotype has only one observation. The rearrangement links TRBV24-1 to TRBJ2-1; a weak D match, TRBD1 (5 bases). CDR3 length: 14 residues. Germline V lookup: CDR1 KGHDR, CDR2 SFDVKD. Trimming shortened V by 3 bases and J by 8 bases, and 13 bases separated the two germline ends. The CDR3, as DNA: TGTGCCACCAGTGATCATATCAGGGTTGATGAGCAGTTCTTC. Its protein is CATSDHIRVDEQFF.

The chain links TRBV29-1 to TRBJ2-5; D assignment may be TRBD1 or TRBD2 (5 bases each). CDR3 length: 14 residues. Trimming cost V 3 bases and J 1 base, with 12 bases left between them. The germline gives CDR1 SQVTM, CDR2 ANQGSEA. The CDR3 region is CSVDRGGGQETQYF. The DNA of the CDR3 is TGCAGCGTTGATCGGGGTGGGGGCCAAGAGACCCAGTACTTC.

This clonotype has ten or more counts. The chain has TRBV7-9 and TRBJ2-5, with 9 nucleotides matching TRBD2. V gave up 4 bases and J gave up 5 bases; unmatched junction bases: 2. This CDR3 region has 13 residues. Germline V gene data show CDR1 as SEHNR and CDR2 as FQNEAQ (reference sequence). CDR3 amino acids: CASSSGLAETQYF. For the CDR3, the DNA is TGTGCCAGCAGCTCCGGACTAGCGGAGACCCAGTACTTC. Based on the CDR3 plus reference TRBV7-9 and TRBJ2-5, the full variable domain is DTGVSQNPRHKITKRGQNVTFRCDPISEHNRLYWYRQTLGQGPEFLTYFQNEAQLEKSRLLSDRFSAERPKGSFSTLEIQRTEQGDSAMYLCASSSGLAETQYFGPGTRLLVL.

V is TRBV14 and J is TRBJ1-1, with a tentative D call TRBD1 (6 bases). This CDR3 is built from 14 residues. Per germline, CDR1 SGHDN and CDR2 FVKESK. V gave up 4 bases and J gave up 3 bases, with 12 bases separating them. The CDR3 loop is CASSRRGGYTEAFF. The CDR3 DNA sequence: TGTGCCAGCAGCCGAAGGGGGGGGTACACTGAAGCTTTCTTT.

The V and J genes are TRBV10-3 and TRBJ2-7; TRBD1 agrees at 8 bases. The germline V gene has CDR1 ENHRY and CDR2 SYGVKD. V was clipped by 5 bases and J by 3 bases; unmatched bases: 6. The CDR3 extends over 14 amino acids. The DNA for the CDR3 is TGTGCCATCAGTCAAGGACAGGGCGACTACGAGCAGTACGTC. As protein: CAISQGQGDYEQYV.

A few counts support this clonotype. The chain is built from TRBV5-5 and TRBJ2-1, with D perhaps matching TRBD2 (5 bases). This CDR3 is built from 18 residues. V was trimmed by 1 base and J by 0 bases, leaving 17 bases between them. Germline V lookup: CDR1 SGHKS, CDR2 YYEKEE (reference sequence). CDR3 nucleotides: TGTGCCAGCAGCTTGTCGGGGATCAACCCTAGCTCCTACAATGAGCAGTTCTTC. Translation gives CASSLSGINPSSYNEQFF.

This chain joins TRBV24-1 and TRBJ2-3, with TRBD2 matching 14 bases. Germline values: CDR1 KGHDR, CDR2 SFDVKD. CDR3 size: 18 residues. The V segment lost 5 bases and the J segment 2 bases; nucleotides outside the gene matches: 8. The CDR3 protein is CATSAYGTSGRNTDTQYF. CDR3 coding DNA: TGTGCCACCAGTGCCTACGGGACTAGCGGGAGAAACACAGATACGCAGTATTTT.

This clonotype was observed a handful of times. J is TRBJ1-2 and V is TRBV12-3 or TRBV12-4; 7 positions agree with TRBD1. The CDR3 is 14 amino acids. The V gene end was trimmed by 6 bases and the J gene end by 7 bases; junction bases not matched to a gene: 11. CDR3 in DNA: TGTGCCAGCAGGCTAGACAGGGTTGCGGGTGGCTACACCTTC. It translates to CASRLDRVAGGYTF.

The CDR3 protein is CASSFDEAGTQYF. CDR3 DNA sequence: TGCGCCAGCAGCTTCGACGAGGCGGGGACCCAGTACTTC. This chain connects TRBV5-1 to TRBJ2-5; maybe TRBD2 (5 bases). The germline V and J ends were trimmed by 2 bases and 7 bases, with 12 bases remaining between them. CDR1 SGHRS and CDR2 YFSETQ come from the germline V gene. There are 13 residues in the CDR3.

The sample holds a few counts of this clonotype. This rearrangement joins TRBV6-1 to TRBJ2-5; 10 bases agree with TRBD2. Germline values: CDR1 MNHNS, CDR2 SASEGT. The CDR3 runs 16 residues. Germline trimming cut 5 bases from V and 5 bases from J; bases unmatched to any gene: 11. The CDR3 DNA is TGTGCCAGCAGTCCCTGGACTAGCGGCCTTCTGGAGACCCAGTACTTC. It translates to CASSPWTSGLLETQYF.

This chain connects TRBV29-1 to TRBJ1-4; D is undetermined. The CDR3 loop spans 14 amino acids. V was trimmed by 6 bases and J by 0 bases, leaving 11 bases between them. The germline gives CDR1 SQVTM, CDR2 ANQGSEA. CDR3 in amino acids: CSVPDLTTNEKLFF. Here the CDR3 DNA reads TGCAGCGTCCCTGACCTAACAACTAATGAAAAACTGTTTTTT.

The chain joins TRBV6-1 to TRBJ1-2, with D hard to call. The length of the CDR3 is 14 residues. Germline V lookup: CDR1 MNHNS, CDR2 SASEGT. Trimming took off 2 bases at V and 3 bases at J, with 10 bases between the two ends. The DNA of the CDR3 is TGTGCCAGCAGTGAATCCACAGCCGACTATGGCTACACCTTC. It yields the protein CASSESTADYGYTF.

The rearrangement joins TRBV29-1 to TRBJ2-1; 10 bases are a match to TRBD2. Germline assignment: CDR1 SQVTM and CDR2 ANQGSEA. Trimming took 0 bases from V and 8 from J; bases not matched to a gene: 4. This CDR3 region has 14 residues. The CDR3 here is CSVEDASGSYEQFF. The CDR3, as DNA: TGCAGCGTTGAAGATGCTAGCGGGAGTTATGAGCAGTTCTTC.

This clonotype was seen many times. V usage is TRBV29-1 and J usage is TRBJ1-1; D is unresolved. The CDR3 is made up of 12 amino acids. V was trimmed by 4 bases and J by 0 bases, leaving 6 bases between them. Per the germline V gene, CDR1 is SQVTM and CDR2 is ANQGSEA. CDR3 protein: CSVGPMNTEAFF. CDR3 sequence (DNA): TGCAGCGTTGGACCCATGAACACTGAAGCTTTCTTT.

This clonotype was counted at least ten times. The rearrangement joins TRBV7-9 to TRBJ2-3; 8 positions match TRBD1. The CDR3 consists of 16 residues. The trim removed 3 bases at V and 2 bases at J, leaving 7 bases unmatched. CDR1 and CDR2 from the germline V gene are SEHNR and FQNEAQ (reference sequence). In DNA form, the CDR3 reads TGTGCCAGCAGCTTTGGGCAGGGGGCTTTCACAGATACGCAGTATTTT. This codes for CASSFGQGAFTDTQYF.

This clonotype has a handful of counts. The V call is TRBV11-2, the J call TRBJ2-3; TRBD2 matches at 10 bases. CDR1 SGHAT and CDR2 FQNNGV come from the germline V gene. The CDR3 is 15 amino acids. Trimming cost V 7 bases and J 5 bases; bases outside gene matches: 9. CDR3 residues: CASTTRPSGRDTQYF. CDR3 nucleotide sequence: TGTGCCAGCACTACACGGCCTAGCGGGAGAGATACGCAGTATTTT.

This chain links TRBV4-1 with TRBJ2-7; no firm D call. Germline values: CDR1 MGHRA, CDR2 YSYEKL. The CDR3 has 15 residues. V gave up 1 base and J gave up 3 bases, with 13 bases separating them. This CDR3 is CASSQVLGLIYEQYF. In DNA, the CDR3 is TGCGCCAGCAGCCAAGTGCTAGGTCTAATCTACGAGCAGTACTTC.

The V call is TRBV12-3 or TRBV12-4, the J call TRBJ2-3, with D possibly being TRBD1 or TRBD2 (5 bases each). This CDR3 has 13 amino acids. Trimming took off 9 bases at V and 8 bases at J, with 18 bases between the two ends. Written as DNA, the CDR3 is TGTGCCAGTCGGTCCTCCGGTGGGGGTACGCAGTATTTT. Encoded protein: CASRSSGGGTQYF.

This clonotype was recorded at least ten times. V and J are TRBV12-5 and TRBJ1-3, with 7 bases fitting TRBD1. V lost 6 bases and J lost 1; bases outside the gene matches: 3. This CDR3 has 14 amino acids. Germline V lookup: CDR1 LGHNT, CDR2 FRNRAP. CDR3 loop: CASGPGQSGNTIYF. The CDR3 nucleotides read TGTGCTAGTGGGCCGGGACAGTCTGGAAACACCATATATTTT.

This chain connects TRBV27 to TRBJ2-7; 8 bases map to TRBD1. Germline CDR1 MNHEY, CDR2 SMNVEV (reference sequence). Unmatched junction bases numbered 11, after V lost 6 bases and J lost 1 base. This CDR3 has 16 residues. This CDR3 is CASRAQQGAGSYEQYV. CDR3 nucleotide sequence: TGTGCCAGCAGAGCACAGCAGGGGGCTGGATCCTACGAGCAGTACGTC.